This T cell receptor (beta chain) was sequenced in a study of T cells in severe cutaneous drug reactions. Libraries were made by iRepertoire multiplex PCR with TCR subtype-specific primers for bulk and single-cell sequencing. TCRdb reprocessed the multiplex PCR reads and keeps a single row for each CDR3 protein, giving no DNA. Here the sample table reports roughly 7,000 distinct CDR3 sequences. Sequenced patients had Stevens-Johnson syndrome or toxic epidermal necrolysis caused by carbamazepine. The material sequenced was cells from a skin blister. The receptor was isolated from a human donor with toxic epidermal necrolysis, a severe cutaneous drug reaction.

The CDR3 sequence: CASMVGTGELFF. This chain uses TRBV28 with TRBJ2-2. The germline gives CDR1 MDHEN, CDR2 SYDVKM. CDR3 length: 12 residues. The entire variable domain, with the rest obtained from reference TRBV28 and TRBJ2-2, is as follows: DVKVTQSSRYLVKRTGEKVFLECVQDMDHENMFWYRQDPGLGLRLIYFSYDVKMKEKGDIPEGYSVSREKKERFSLILESASTNQTSMYLCASMVGTGELFFGEGSRLTVL.